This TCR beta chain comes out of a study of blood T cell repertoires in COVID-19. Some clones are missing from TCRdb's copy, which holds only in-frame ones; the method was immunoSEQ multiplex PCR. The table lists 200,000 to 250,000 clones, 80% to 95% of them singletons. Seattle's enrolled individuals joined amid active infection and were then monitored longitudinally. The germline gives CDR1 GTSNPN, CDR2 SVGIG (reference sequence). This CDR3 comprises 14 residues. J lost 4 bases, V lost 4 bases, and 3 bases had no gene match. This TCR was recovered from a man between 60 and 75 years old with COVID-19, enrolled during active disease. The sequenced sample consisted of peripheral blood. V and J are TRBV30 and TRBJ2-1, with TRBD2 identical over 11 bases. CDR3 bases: TGTGCCTGGATGGGGACTAGCGGTTACAATGAGCAGTTCTTC. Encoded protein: CAWMGTSGYNEQFF.